Given below is one TCR beta chain in context. The data originate from a study of blood T cell repertoires in COVID-19. Generated by immunoSEQ multiplex PCR, the TCRdb table keeps only in-frame clones and is missing some. The profile shows around 300,000 clones, about nine tenths of them singletons. CDR1 and CDR2 from the germline V gene are MNHNS and SASEGT. V was pared by 4 bases and J by 4 bases, with 9 bases of the junction left unmatched. This CDR3 spans 16 amino acids. Specimen: peripheral blood. The gene calls are TRBV6-1 and TRBJ2-3; 9 positions match TRBD2. The clonotype was recovered from a woman aged 40 to 49 who had recovered from COVID-19. This CDR3 is CASSVLAGGPADTQYF. CDR3 sequence (DNA): TGTGCCAGCAGTGTGTTGGCGGGAGGGCCCGCAGATACGCAGTATTTT.